Given below is one TCR beta chain in context. TCRdb's copy holds only in-frame clones and misses some; the assay was immunoSEQ multiplex PCR. The repertoire consists of about 110,000 clones, with roughly 85% occurring once and the leading ten covering roughly 4.5%. CDR1 is SGHVS, CDR2 FNYEAQ, per germline. This CDR3 contains 17 residues. Unmatched junction bases numbered 5, after V lost 5 bases and J lost 3 bases. The sample belongs to a study of blood T cell repertoires in COVID-19. The chain employs TRBV7-6 and TRBJ2-2, with 14 bases lining up with TRBD2. This clonotype was obtained from a man between 50 and 59 years old with acute or convalescent COVID-19. The sample taken for sequencing was peripheral blood. The CDR3: CASSRTSGRSDTGELFF. The CDR3 DNA reads as TGTGCCAGCAGCAGGACTAGCGGGAGGTCGGACACCGGGGAGCTGTTTTTT.